The subject of this entry is one T cell receptor (beta chain). Its antigen is unknown. Unique molecular identifiers tagged individual cDNA molecules. A single record per CDR3 protein comes from TCRdb applying MiXCR to the 5' RACE reads. The sample comprises about 60,000 distinct CDR3 sequences, roughly 13% of which are singletons, and about 4% rests with the top ten. The CDR3 has 14 residues. V lost 3 bases and J lost 4, with 12 bases in between. The record originates from a study of early T cells in non-severe SARS-CoV-2 infection. The overall study: Sequencing targeted bulk RNA from unsorted whole blood, leaving chains unpaired. General study findings and limits: Missing private and CD4 specificities, VDJdb matching favored anti-spike CD8 responses.

The sample consisted of whole blood. This chain connects TRBV12-3 or TRBV12-4 to TRBJ1-1; D remains ambiguous. The sequence was obtained from an adult who was a healthcare worker with PCR-confirmed SARS-CoV-2 infection or an uninfected control (not recorded which). CDR3 in amino acids: CASSFDSSGTEAFF. The CDR3 bases are TGTGCCAGCAGTTTTGATAGTTCGGGCACTGAAGCTTTCTTT.